This note documents a single T cell receptor beta chain sequence. Antigen unknown. V was shortened by 0 bases and J by 2 bases, with 19 bases between the two germline ends. The germline V gene encodes CDR1 LGHNA and CDR2 YSLEER. This CDR3 is 18 amino acids long. These data originate in a study of blood T cells in healthy people across ages. For the second PCR, which ran for about 6 to 11 cycles, a sample-barcoded 5' primer and a J-beta primer mix were used. MiXCR, applied by TCRdb to the 5' RACE reads, yields one record per CDR3 protein. The sample includes 1.5 million to 1.8 million distinct CDR3 sequences, roughly 43% of them seen just once. Overall study findings and caveats: As naive T cell percentage varied, TCR beta diversity correlated strongly with it. Per-million-T-cell TCR beta diversity fell roughly linearly with age.

Sample: blood. The clonotype originates from a woman aged 18-29 years in good health. The chain links TRBV4-3 to TRBJ1-1, with a possible D match to TRBD1 (6 bases). CDR3 sequence (DNA): TGCGCCAGCAGCCAAGAATTAGGCAGGGGCAGGAGAAACACTGAAGCTTTCTTT. Amino acids: CASSQELGRGRRNTEAFF.